Listed here is a single T cell receptor beta chain. The sample originates from a study of Ad26.COV2.S vaccination and SARS-CoV-2 variants. The CDR3 has 11 amino acids. From germline, CDR1 is MNHEY and CDR2 SVGAGI. V lost 2 bases to trimming and J lost 5 bases, with 1 base between them. The repertoire was sequenced with immunoSEQ multiplex PCR; TCRdb's copy has only in-frame clones and lacks some. The table includes over 90,000 clones, 80% detected once. The source was peripheral blood, collected after recovery from COVID-19. J is TRBJ1-5 and V is TRBV6-5; D not certain. The TCR was taken from a human donor who had recovered from COVID-19. Here the CDR3 DNA reads TGTGCCAGCAGTTACGATCAGCCCCAGCATTTT. Translation: CASSYDQPQHF.